These T cell receptor beta chains were read from a single sample in a study of blood T cell repertoires in COVID-19. Measured with immunoSEQ multiplex PCR; TCRdb has only the in-frame clones, and not every one. The sample contains hundreds of thousands of clones, about 85% of which appear only once. Sequenced sample: PBMCs or T cells enriched from blood (not recorded which). Receptors originate from a woman in her fifties or sixties who had recovered from COVID-19. CDR3s include the opening cysteine and the closing phenylalanine or tryptophan. The D gene is left open where the match is weak. Size is stated for part of the rows, as once, few or many counts, or as a class when the clone is expanded.

D: TRBD1
size: .
J: TRBJ1-6
V: TRBV2
CDR3: CAATGTGSSPLHF
DNA: TGTGCCGCCACCGGGACAGGGAGTTCACCCCTCCACTTT

D: .
size: .
J: TRBJ1-1
V: TRBV11-2
CDR3: CASSLSPNTEAFF
DNA: TGTGCCAGCAGCTTAAGCCCGAACACTGAAGCTTTCTTT

D: TRBD1
size: .
J: TRBJ1-5
V: TRBV6-6
CDR3: CASIPTGDNQPQHF
DNA: TGTGCCAGCATTCCGACAGGGGACAATCAGCCCCAGCATTTT

D: .
size: .
J: TRBJ1-2
V: TRBV29-1
CDR3: CSVTPGSDYGYTF
DNA: TGCAGCGTTACCCCAGGGTCGGACTATGGCTACACCTTC

D: .
size: .
J: TRBJ2-3
V: TRBV29-1
CDR3: CSVDWGGGTDTQYF
DNA: TGCAGCGTTGATTGGGGAGGGGGTACAGATACGCAGTATTTT

D: TRBD1
size: .
J: TRBJ1-1
V: TRBV30
CDR3: CAWSRTATGVGTEAFF
DNA: TGTGCCTGGAGTCGTACCGCCACAGGGGTGGGGACTGAAGCTTTCTTT

D: .
size: .
J: TRBJ2-1
V: TRBV7-9
CDR3: CASSRPRSTGSSYNEQFF
DNA: TGTGCCAGCAGCCGCCCCAGGTCGACGGGGAGCTCCTACAATGAGCAGTTCTTC

D: .
size: .
J: TRBJ1-4
V: TRBV30
CDR3: CAWSNGPRGEKLFF
DNA: TGTGCCTGGAGTAACGGGCCCAGGGGTGAAAAACTGTTTTTT

D: .
size: .
J: TRBJ2-1
V: TRBV5-4
CDR3: CASSLLSQVDEQFF
DNA: TGTGCCAGCAGCTTGTTATCTCAGGTCGATGAGCAGTTCTTC

D: TRBD2
size: few
J: TRBJ2-7
V: TRBV7-7
CDR3: CASSSGLAGKGEQYF
DNA: TGTGCTAGCAGCTCCGGACTAGCGGGAAAGGGGGAGCAGTACTTC

D: .
size: few
J: TRBJ2-5
V: TRBV5-8
CDR3: CASSVGLQGDSDGETQYF
DNA: TGTGCCAGCAGCGTGGGCCTTCAGGGGGACTCGGATGGAGAGACCCAGTACTTC

D: .
size: .
J: TRBJ2-3
V: TRBV30
CDR3: CAWKARTDTQYF
DNA: TGTGCCTGGAAAGCCCGCACAGATACGCAGTATTTT

D: .
size: .
J: TRBJ1-4
V: TRBV30
CDR3: CAWSSVNEKLFF
DNA: TGTGCCTGGAGTTCAGTTAATGAAAAACTGTTTTTT

D: TRBD1
size: .
J: TRBJ1-2
V: TRBV7-9
CDR3: CASSPDRGSGYTF
DNA: TGTGCCAGCAGCCCGGACAGGGGATCGGGCTACACCTTC

D: TRBD1
size: .
J: TRBJ1-6
V: TRBV20-1
CDR3: CSASSGGASSYNSPLHF
DNA: TGCAGTGCTAGTTCAGGGGGCGCGAGCTCCTATAATTCACCCCTCCACTTT

D: TRBD1
size: .
J: TRBJ1-1
V: TRBV5-8
CDR3: CASRHLQGMNTEAFF
DNA: TGTGCCAGCAGACACTTACAGGGGATGAACACTGAAGCTTTCTTT

D: TRBD1
size: .
J: TRBJ1-1
V: TRBV6-5
CDR3: CASSLDRVNTEAFF
DNA: TGTGCCAGCAGTTTAGACAGGGTGAACACTGAAGCTTTCTTT

D: .
size: .
J: TRBJ1-1
V: TRBV4-3
CDR3: CASSQVGGNTEAFF
DNA: TGCGCCAGCAGCCAAGTCGGAGGGAACACTGAAGCTTTCTTT

D: .
size: .
J: TRBJ2-3
V: TRBV28
CDR3: CASRLGLDTQYF
DNA: TGTGCCAGCAGGCTGGGGCTAGATACGCAGTATTTT

D: .
size: .
J: TRBJ1-3
V: TRBV5-4
CDR3: CASSKGGSITGNTIYF
DNA: TGTGCCAGCAGTAAGGGAGGGAGTATAACTGGAAACACCATATATTTT

D: .
size: once
J: TRBJ2-7
V: TRBV6-4
CDR3: CASSDPLRRGGEQYF
DNA: TGTGCCAGCAGTGACCCCCTTCGGCGAGGTGGCGAGCAGTACTTC

D: .
size: .
J: TRBJ2-1
V: TRBV7-9
CDR3: CASSWGSNSGNEQFF
DNA: TGTGCCAGCAGCTGGGGGTCGAATAGCGGAAATGAGCAGTTCTTC

D: .
size: .
J: TRBJ1-1
V: TRBV12-3/TRBV12-4
CDR3: CASIFSGGTEAFF
DNA: TGTGCCAGCATCTTTTCGGGGGGCACTGAAGCTTTCTTT

D: .
size: .
J: TRBJ1-5
V: TRBV15
CDR3: CATSSEAGRTQHF
DNA: TGTGCCACCAGCAGTGAAGCAGGGCGAACCCAGCATTTT

D: .
size: .
J: TRBJ2-3
V: TRBV28
CDR3: CASSLSLAVTDTQYF
DNA: TGTGCCAGCAGTTTATCACTAGCCGTCACAGATACGCAGTATTTT

D: TRBD2
size: .
J: TRBJ2-1
V: TRBV16
CDR3: CASSQTTSGRNEQFF
DNA: TGTGCCAGCAGCCAGACGACTAGCGGGAGGAATGAGCAGTTCTTC

D: TRBD2
size: .
J: TRBJ2-7
V: TRBV6-2/TRBV6-3
CDR3: CASSYPGTSGNYEQYF
DNA: TGTGCCAGCAGTTACCCCGGGACTAGCGGCAACTACGAGCAGTACTTC

D: .
size: .
J: TRBJ1-5
V: TRBV7-9
CDR3: CASSPSVQPQHF
DNA: TGTGCCAGCAGCCCTTCAGTTCAGCCCCAGCATTTT

D: TRBD2
size: once
J: TRBJ2-7
V: TRBV15
CDR3: CATSAARAGGSYEQYF
DNA: TGTGCCACCAGCGCCGCCCGGGCGGGAGGCTCCTACGAGCAGTACTTC

D: .
size: .
J: TRBJ2-3
V: TRBV7-8
CDR3: CASSLTEGDTQYF
DNA: TGTGCCAGCAGCCTCACGGAGGGAGATACGCAGTATTTT

D: TRBD1
size: few
J: TRBJ1-1
V: TRBV30
CDR3: CAWSVGQGNTEAFF
DNA: TGTGCCTGGAGTGTAGGACAGGGGAACACTGAAGCTTTCTTT

D: TRBD2
size: .
J: TRBJ2-7
V: TRBV6-5
CDR3: CASRRGTSSTYEQYF
DNA: TGTGCCAGCAGGAGGGGGACTAGCAGTACCTACGAGCAGTACTTC

D: .
size: .
J: TRBJ2-5
V: TRBV5-8
CDR3: CASSLDRARQETQYF
DNA: TGTGCCAGCAGCTTGGACCGCGCCCGCCAAGAGACCCAGTACTTC

D: TRBD1
size: .
J: TRBJ2-1
V: TRBV5-6
CDR3: CASRGQSSYNEQFF
DNA: TGTGCCAGCAGGGGACAGAGCTCCTACAATGAGCAGTTCTTC

D: .
size: .
J: TRBJ1-2
V: TRBV6-5
CDR3: CASRLYSDYGYTF
DNA: TGTGCCAGCAGACTCTACTCGGACTATGGCTACACCTTC

D: TRBD2
size: .
J: TRBJ2-3
V: TRBV19
CDR3: CASSWSGAGGTDTQYF
DNA: TGTGCCAGTAGTTGGAGCGGGGCCGGTGGTACAGATACGCAGTATTTT

D: .
size: .
J: TRBJ2-3
V: TRBV7-2
CDR3: CASTPRVAITDTQYF
DNA: TGTGCCAGCACCCCAAGGGTAGCGATTACAGATACGCAGTATTTT

D: .
size: few
J: TRBJ2-2
V: TRBV28
CDR3: CASSLRLASNTGELFF
DNA: TGTGCCAGCAGTTTACGGCTAGCGTCTAACACCGGGGAGCTGTTTTTT

D: .
size: few
J: TRBJ1-5
V: TRBV28
CDR3: CASTWENQPQHF
DNA: TGTGCCAGCACATGGGAGAATCAGCCCCAGCATTTT

D: TRBD2
size: .
J: TRBJ2-7
V: TRBV6-2/TRBV6-3
CDR3: CASSRKREAPYEQYF
DNA: TGTGCCAGCAGCCGGAAGCGGGAGGCCCCCTACGAGCAGTACTTC

D: .
size: .
J: TRBJ1-2
V: TRBV3-1/TRBV3-2
CDR3: CASSQGGLGGAGGYTF
DNA: TGTGCCAGCAGCCAAGGAGGGTTGGGGGGGGCCGGTGGCTACACCTTC

D: .
size: once
J: TRBJ1-5
V: TRBV12-3/TRBV12-4
CDR3: CASQGSNQPQHF
DNA: TGTGCCAGTCAGGGAAGCAATCAGCCCCAGCATTTT

D: TRBD2
size: .
J: TRBJ2-1
V: TRBV9
CDR3: CASSVDSGGNNEQFF
DNA: TGTGCCAGCAGCGTAGATAGCGGGGGAAACAATGAGCAGTTCTTC

D: .
size: .
J: TRBJ2-5
V: TRBV28
CDR3: CASTIGQGTGGTQYF
DNA: TGTGCCAGCACCATCGGCCAGGGAACCGGGGGGACCCAGTACTTC

D: .
size: .
J: TRBJ1-1
V: TRBV2
CDR3: CASTFTGTTEAFF
DNA: TGTGCCAGCACCTTTACAGGGACCACTGAAGCTTTCTTT

D: .
size: few
J: TRBJ2-7
V: TRBV7-9
CDR3: CASGVGGRYEQYF
DNA: TGTGCCAGCGGGGTCGGAGGGCGTTACGAGCAGTACTTC

D: .
size: .
J: TRBJ2-1
V: TRBV7-9
CDR3: CASSLLGAGEYNEQFF
DNA: TGTGCCAGCAGCTTATTGGGGGCAGGGGAATACAATGAGCAGTTCTTC

D: TRBD1
size: .
J: TRBJ1-2
V: TRBV28
CDR3: CASSLPTGTGGYTF
DNA: TGTGCCAGCAGTTTACCGACAGGGACTGGTGGCTACACCTTC

D: .
size: once
J: TRBJ1-4
V: TRBV7-9
CDR3: CASSLALQGATNEKLFF
DNA: TGTGCCAGCAGCTTAGCACTGCAGGGTGCAACTAATGAAAAACTGTTTTTT

D: .
size: .
J: TRBJ1-2
V: TRBV24-1
CDR3: CATSDGISHRGYYGYTF
DNA: TGTGCCACCAGTGATGGTATTTCCCACCGGGGGTACTATGGCTACACCTTC

D: TRBD2
size: .
J: TRBJ2-5
V: TRBV11-2
CDR3: CASSSSGRTVETQYF
DNA: TGTGCCAGCAGCAGTAGCGGGAGGACTGTCGAGACCCAGTACTTC

D: .
size: .
J: TRBJ1-3
V: TRBV6-6
CDR3: CASSYAGSGNTIYF
DNA: TGTGCCAGCAGTTACGCAGGATCTGGAAACACCATATATTTT

D: .
size: .
J: TRBJ2-5
V: TRBV28
CDR3: CASRRMRGGPQETQYF
DNA: TGTGCCAGCAGACGTATGCGGGGAGGACCCCAAGAGACCCAGTACTTC